This TCR beta chain emerged from a study of blood T cell repertoires in COVID-19. Study as a whole: Sites in the United States, Italy and Spain provided acute and convalescent COVID-19 samples. The cDNA or gDNA used as material had been derived from T cells, B-cell-depleted T cells, or PBMCs.

Original methodology: Estimates of nucleated cell counts were drawn from the amplification of reference gene primers. Clones were sequenced by immunoSEQ multiplex PCR, and TCRdb holds only the in-frame ones, with some missing. V and J calls and clone size come straight from that table; D and trimming were deduced from the DNA. This sample has some 110,000 clones, with 86% found just once. The CDR3 covers 16 residues. CDR1 and CDR2 from the germline V gene are LGHNA and YSLEER. V lost 0 bases to trimming and J lost 3 bases; unmatched junction nucleotides: 6. The sequenced sample consisted of peripheral blood. The chain has TRBV4-3 and TRBJ1-2; 8 bases agree with TRBD1. The source of this sequence is a middle-aged man with acute or convalescent COVID-19. The CDR3 coding sequence is TGCGCCAGCAGCCAAGAATCGGCAGGGGGCGACTATGGCTACACCTTC. This sequence encodes CASSQESAGGDYGYTF.